These 10 T cell receptor beta chains share one sample of origin, sequenced in a study of cytomegalovirus exposure and HLA in healthy donors (dated by TCRdb to about 2017). Library preparation employed the immunoSEQ multiplex PCR assay. A mixture of 60 forward primers for TCR Vbeta segments and 13 reverse primers for TCR Jbeta segments was used in the multiplex PCR. Drawn from immuneACCESS, this table holds only the in-frame rearrangements with V and J called that TCRdb kept. Clones are partly lost; checked studies trace under half to an unresolved V gene and leave the rest unexplained. Present in this sample are approximately 100,000 clones, about 70% of which were seen just once. The top ten clonotypes cover approximately 1.9% of the sample. Sequenced: PBMCs. The receptors here all came from a human donor in good health.

This chain uses TRBV9 with TRBJ2-6; weak D call: TRBD1 (5 bases). Germline CDR1 and CDR2: SGDLS and YYNGEE. The CDR3 length is 15 residues. V lost 0 bases to trimming and J lost 1 base, with 5 bases between them. The CDR3 reads CASSVAGSGANVLTF. Here the CDR3 DNA reads TGTGCCAGCAGCGTAGCAGGGTCTGGGGCCAACGTCCTGACTTTC.

The J gene is TRBJ1-1, the V gene TRBV10-2, with TRBD1 as a possible D gene (6 bases). The CDR3 loop spans 15 amino acids. CDR1 and CDR2 from the germline V gene are WSHSY and SAAADI. Deletions cut 5 bases from V and 2 bases from J, with 15 bases between. The chain's CDR3 is CASSPQGQTNTEAFF. The CDR3 DNA reads TGCGCCAGCAGTCCACAGGGACAAACTAACACTGAAGCTTTCTTT.

This clone was counted a few times. The chain couples TRBV21-1 to TRBJ2-7; the table's D call, TRBD2, was not checked against the DNA. TRBV21-1 is noted as a pseudogene. The CDR3 runs to 16 residues. The CDR3 DNA is TGTGCCAGCAGCAAAGAAACCGGACTAGCGGAGTACGAGCAGTACTTC. Encoded protein: CASSKETGLAEYEQYF.

The rearrangement joins TRBV10-3 to TRBJ2-7; D not resolved. The length of the CDR3 is 12 residues. Between the trimmed V and J ends, which lost 3 bases and 2 bases, there was a span of 5 bases. Germline loops: CDR1 ENHRY, CDR2 SYGVKD. The chain's CDR3 is CAISDLPYEQYF. The CDR3 nucleotides read TGTGCCATCAGTGACCTACCCTACGAGCAGTACTTC.

The chain is built from TRBV7-6 and TRBJ2-5; no clear D. CDR1 and CDR2 (germline): SGHVS, FNYEAQ. The CDR3 consists of 15 residues. The V and J ends lost 5 bases and 4 bases respectively, with 17 bases between them. In DNA, the CDR3 is TGTGCCAGCAGCGCCTCGGCGGTGGCGTCAGAGACCCAGTACTTC. Its translation: CASSASAVASETQYF.

The CDR3 coding sequence is TGCGCCAGTAAACAGGGGAATAATAATTCACCCCTCCACTTT. Its translation: CASKQGNNNSPLHF. This chain joins TRBV5-1 and TRBJ1-6; TRBD1 matches 7 bases. The CDR3 runs 14 residues. J lost 5 bases, V lost 8 bases, and 7 bases had no gene match. Germline V gives CDR1 SGHRS, CDR2 YFSETQ.

This sequence joins TRBV5-4 and TRBJ1-2; D remains ambiguous. Trimming stripped 1 base from V and 3 bases from J, with 16 bases between. CDR3 length: 16 residues. The germline V gene encodes CDR1 SGHNT and CDR2 YYREEE (reference sequence). CDR3 sequence: CASSLTVIVQHYGYTF. The DNA for the CDR3 is TGTGCCAGCAGCTTGACAGTTATTGTTCAGCACTATGGCTACACCTTC.

This rearrangement joins TRBV25-1 to TRBJ1-1; 7 nucleotides match TRBD1. V lost 6 bases to trimming and J lost 6 bases; unmatched junction nucleotides: 7. Germline CDR1 MGHDK, CDR2 SYGVNS. The CDR3 sequence is 13 residues long. DNA of the CDR3: TGTGCCAGCAGGAGGACAGGAGGGTCTGAAGCTTTCTTT. This translates into CASRRTGGSEAFF.

The chain combines TRBV10-1 with TRBJ2-5, with 9 bases lining up with TRBD2. Germline V gene lookup returns CDR1 WNHNN and CDR2 SYGVQD (reference sequence). After removal of 4 bases from V and 5 bases from J, the junction contained 5 bases not matched to a gene. CDR3 size: 14 residues. The CDR3 sequence is CASSAAGGLETQYF. DNA of the CDR3: TGCGCCAGCAGTGCCGCGGGAGGGCTCGAGACCCAGTACTTC.

The chain combines TRBV7-2 with TRBJ2-7, with D maybe TRBD1 (5 bases). This CDR3 has 14 amino acids. The ends were cut back, 1 base at V and 3 bases at J, with 10 bases in the middle. Per the germline V gene, CDR1 is SGHTA and CDR2 is FQGNSA. CDR3 region: CASSLGRASYEQYF. The CDR3 nucleotides are TGTGCCAGCAGCTTAGGCAGGGCAAGCTACGAGCAGTACTTC.